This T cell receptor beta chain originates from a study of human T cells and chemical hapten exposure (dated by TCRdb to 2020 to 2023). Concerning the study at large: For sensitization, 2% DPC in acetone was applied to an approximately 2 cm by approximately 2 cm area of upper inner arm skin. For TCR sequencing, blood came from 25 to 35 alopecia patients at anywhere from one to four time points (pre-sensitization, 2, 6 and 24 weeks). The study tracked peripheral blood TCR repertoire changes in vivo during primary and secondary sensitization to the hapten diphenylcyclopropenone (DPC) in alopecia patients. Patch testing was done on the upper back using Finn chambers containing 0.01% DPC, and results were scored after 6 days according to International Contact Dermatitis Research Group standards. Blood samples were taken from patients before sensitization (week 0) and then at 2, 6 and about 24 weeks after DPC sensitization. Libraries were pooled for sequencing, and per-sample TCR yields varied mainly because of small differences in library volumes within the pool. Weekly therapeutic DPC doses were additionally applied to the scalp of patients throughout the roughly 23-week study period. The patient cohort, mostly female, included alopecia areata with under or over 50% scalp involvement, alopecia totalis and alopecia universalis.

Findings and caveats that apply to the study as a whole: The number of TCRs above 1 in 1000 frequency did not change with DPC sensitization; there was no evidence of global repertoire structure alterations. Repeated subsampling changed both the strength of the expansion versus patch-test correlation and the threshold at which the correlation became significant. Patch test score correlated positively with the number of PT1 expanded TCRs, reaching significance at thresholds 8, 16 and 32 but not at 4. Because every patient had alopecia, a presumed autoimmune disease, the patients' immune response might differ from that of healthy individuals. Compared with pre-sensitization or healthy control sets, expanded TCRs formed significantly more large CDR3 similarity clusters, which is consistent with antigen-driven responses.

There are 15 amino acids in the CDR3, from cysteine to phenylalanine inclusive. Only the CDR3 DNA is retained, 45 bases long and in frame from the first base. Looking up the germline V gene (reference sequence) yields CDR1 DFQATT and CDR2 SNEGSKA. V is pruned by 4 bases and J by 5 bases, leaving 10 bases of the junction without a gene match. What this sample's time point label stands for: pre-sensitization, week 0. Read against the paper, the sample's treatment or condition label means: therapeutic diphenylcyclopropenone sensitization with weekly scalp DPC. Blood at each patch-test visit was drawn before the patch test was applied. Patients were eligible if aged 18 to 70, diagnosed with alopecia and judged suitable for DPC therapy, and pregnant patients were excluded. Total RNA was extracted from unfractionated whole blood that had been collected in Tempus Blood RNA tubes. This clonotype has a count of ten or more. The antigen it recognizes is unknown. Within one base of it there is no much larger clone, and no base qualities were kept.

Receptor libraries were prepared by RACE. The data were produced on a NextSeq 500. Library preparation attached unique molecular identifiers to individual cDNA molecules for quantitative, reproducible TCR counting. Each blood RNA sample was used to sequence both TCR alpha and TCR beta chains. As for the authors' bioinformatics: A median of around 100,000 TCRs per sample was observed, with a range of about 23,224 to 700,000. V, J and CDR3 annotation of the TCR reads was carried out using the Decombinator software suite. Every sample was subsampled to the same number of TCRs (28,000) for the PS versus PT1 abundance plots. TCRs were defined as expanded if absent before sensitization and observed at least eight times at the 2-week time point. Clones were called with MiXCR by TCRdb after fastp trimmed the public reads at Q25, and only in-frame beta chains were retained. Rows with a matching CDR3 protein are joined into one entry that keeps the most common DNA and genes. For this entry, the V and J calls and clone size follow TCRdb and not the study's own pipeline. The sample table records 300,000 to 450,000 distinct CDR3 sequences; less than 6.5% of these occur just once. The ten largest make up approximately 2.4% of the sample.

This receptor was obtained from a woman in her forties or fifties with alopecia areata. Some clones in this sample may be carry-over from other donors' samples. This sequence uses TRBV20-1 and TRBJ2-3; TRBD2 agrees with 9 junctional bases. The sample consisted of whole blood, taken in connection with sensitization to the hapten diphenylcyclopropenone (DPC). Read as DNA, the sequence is TGCAGTGCTAAACTTCCGGGACTAGCACAAGATACGCAGTATTTT. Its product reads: CSAKLPGLAQDTQYF.